This TCR beta chain was recovered during a study of immune cell composition in non-small cell lung cancer. Across the study: Most cases were lung adenocarcinoma or squamous cell carcinoma. Overall study findings and caveats: Top 10 clone scores and clonality were higher in squamous than adenocarcinoma. Clones >0.5% enriched in tumour were rarer in adenocarcinoma (roughly 35%) than squamous (roughly 75%). It was not proven that tumour-reactive clones equal dominant tumour-associated clones.

Germline CDR1 reads SEHNR; CDR2 reads FQNEAQ (reference sequence). The CDR3 spans 15 residues. Trimming removed 5 bases from V and 2 bases from J, with 15 bases in between. About this clone: The antigen remains unidentified.

The repertoire was sequenced with immunoSEQ multiplex PCR; TCRdb's copy has only in-frame clones and lacks some. The sample gives under 9,000 clones, roughly 70% of which show up once; approximately 7.7% is in the top ten. The sequencing sample was made of lung tumor tissue. The V call is TRBV7-9, the J call TRBJ1-1; D uncertain. The source is a human donor with non-small cell lung cancer. The CDR3 region is CASSRLGGENTEAFF. CDR3 nucleotide sequence: TGTGCCAGCAGCAGATTGGGCGGGGAAAACACTGAAGCTTTCTTT.